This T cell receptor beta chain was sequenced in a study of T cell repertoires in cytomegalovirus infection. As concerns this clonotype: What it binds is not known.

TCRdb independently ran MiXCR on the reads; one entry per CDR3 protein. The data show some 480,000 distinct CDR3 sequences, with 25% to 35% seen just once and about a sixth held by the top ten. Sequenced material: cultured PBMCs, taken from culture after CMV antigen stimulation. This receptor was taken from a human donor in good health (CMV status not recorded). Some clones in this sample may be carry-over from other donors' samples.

Here the CDR3 DNA reads TGTGCCAGCAGTTCCCGACGCGGGAGTCTAGAGACCCAGTACTTC. Its translation: CASSSRRGSLETQYF. V gene TRBV28 combines with J gene TRBJ2-5; 7 bases are a match to TRBD2. V was clipped by 4 bases and J by 4 bases; unmatched bases: 9. The CDR3 runs to 15 residues. Germline V CDR1 and CDR2: MDHEN, SYDVKM. The whole variable domain, remainder taken from reference TRBV28 and TRBJ2-5, is DVKVTQSSRYLVKRTGEKVFLECVQDMDHENMFWYRQDPGLGLRLIYFSYDVKMKEKGDIPEGYSVSREKKERFSLILESASTNQTSMYLCASSSRRGSLETQYFGPGTRLLVL.